This record looks at one T cell receptor beta chain sequence and its context. The length of the CDR3 is 14 residues. Germline assignment: CDR1 SQVTM and CDR2 ANQGSEA. V was pared by 6 bases and J by 6 bases, with 11 bases of the junction left unmatched. The entry originates in a study of shared clonotypes between healthy human individuals. Libraries were prepared by immunoSEQ multiplex PCR; TCRdb keeps only in-frame clonotypes and omits some of them. The sample yields 640,000 or so clones, less than 80% seen once. The chain carries TRBV29-1 and TRBJ2-1; 7 bases are a match to TRBD2. Sequenced input: memory CD4+ T cells sorted from blood. Subset indicated: CD45RA-negative fraction. This clonotype was obtained from a woman aged 25 to 39 in good health. The CDR3 region is CSVRGWEGSNEQFF. CDR3 in DNA: TGCAGCGTCCGAGGGTGGGAGGGCTCCAATGAGCAGTTCTTC.